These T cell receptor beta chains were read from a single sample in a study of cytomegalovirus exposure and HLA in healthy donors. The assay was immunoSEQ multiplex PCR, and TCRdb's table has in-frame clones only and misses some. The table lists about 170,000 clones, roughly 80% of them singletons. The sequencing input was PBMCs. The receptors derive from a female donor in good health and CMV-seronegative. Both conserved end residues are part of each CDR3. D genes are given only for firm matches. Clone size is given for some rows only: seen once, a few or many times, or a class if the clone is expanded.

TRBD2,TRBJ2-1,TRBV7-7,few,CASSRGGGGDNEQFF,TGTGCCAGCAGCCGTGGGGGCGGGGGGGACAATGAGCAGTTCTTC
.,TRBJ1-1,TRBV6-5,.,CASSYALGQSNTEAFF,TGTGCCAGCAGTTACGCTTTAGGACAGTCGAACACTGAAGCTTTCTTT
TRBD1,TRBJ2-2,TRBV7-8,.,CASSSRPTGGAGNTGELFF,TGTGCCAGCAGCTCCCGCCCGACAGGGGGCGCGGGGAACACCGGGGAGCTGTTTTTT
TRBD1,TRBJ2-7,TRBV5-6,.,CASSRDRGHEQYF,TGTGCCAGCAGTCGCGACAGGGGACACGAGCAGTACTTC
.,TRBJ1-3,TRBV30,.,CAWGTGVSSGNTIYF,TGTGCCTGGGGCACGGGGGTCAGCTCTGGAAACACCATATATTTT
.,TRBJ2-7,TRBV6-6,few,CASSLAMQGVEQYF,TGTGCCAGCAGCTTGGCCATGCAGGGCGTAGAGCAGTACTTC
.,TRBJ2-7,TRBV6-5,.,CASSYSRSYEQYF,TGTGCCAGCAGTTACTCCCGCTCCTACGAGCAGTACTTC
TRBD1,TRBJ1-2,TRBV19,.,CATGTDYGYTF,TGTGCCACCGGGACAGATTATGGCTACACCTTC
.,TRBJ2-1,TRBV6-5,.,CASLRDNEQFF,TGTGCCAGCCTCCGCGACAATGAGCAGTTCTTC
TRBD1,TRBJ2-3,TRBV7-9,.,CASSFVPGQGNDTQYF,TGTGCCAGCAGCTTCGTACCGGGACAGGGAAATGATACGCAGTATTTT
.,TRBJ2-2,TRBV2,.,CASSEVGVGTGELFF,TGTGCCAGCAGTGAGGTGGGAGTAGGTACCGGGGAGCTGTTTTTT
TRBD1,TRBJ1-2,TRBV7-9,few,CASSFTTGSNYGYTF,TGTGCCAGCAGCTTCACGACAGGGTCGAACTATGGCTACACCTTC
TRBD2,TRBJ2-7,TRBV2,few,CASGTLAGETYEQYF,TGTGCCAGCGGTACCCTAGCGGGGGAAACCTACGAGCAGTACTTC
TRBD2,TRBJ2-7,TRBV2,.,CASGGLVGDEQYF,TGTGCCAGCGGCGGACTAGTTGGGGACGAGCAGTACTTC
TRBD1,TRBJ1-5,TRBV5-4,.,CASSLRNRGALLRQPQHF,TGTGCCAGCAGCTTGCGGAACAGGGGTGCCCTATTAAGGCAGCCCCAGCATTTT
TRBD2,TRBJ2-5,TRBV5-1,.,CASSLFAGVNQETQYF,TGCGCCAGCAGCTTGTTTGCGGGGGTGAACCAAGAGACCCAGTACTTC
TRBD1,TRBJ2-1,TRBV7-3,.,CASSSGQGPHNEQFF,TGTGCCAGCAGCTCCGGACAGGGGCCCCACAATGAGCAGTTCTTC
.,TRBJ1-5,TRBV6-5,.,CATRRGSNQPQHF,TGTGCCACCAGACGGGGGAGCAATCAGCCCCAGCATTTT
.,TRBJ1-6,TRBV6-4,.,CASSRDSRSYNSPLHF,TGTGCCAGCAGTCGTGACAGTCGCTCCTATAATTCACCCCTCCACTTT
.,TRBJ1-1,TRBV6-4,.,CASRQTFLEKSTEAFF,TGTGCCAGCAGGCAGACATTCCTCGAAAAAAGTACTGAAGCTTTCTTT
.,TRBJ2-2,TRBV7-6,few,CASSLAGGAPTGELFF,TGTGCCAGCAGCTTAGCCGGAGGGGCGCCCACCGGGGAGCTGTTTTTT
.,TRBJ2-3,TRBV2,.,CASSVVWRDTQYF,TGTGCCAGCAGTGTAGTCTGGAGGGATACGCAGTATTTT
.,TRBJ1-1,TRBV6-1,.,CASSGDRGTEAFF,TGTGCCAGCAGTGGCGACAGAGGCACTGAAGCTTTCTTT
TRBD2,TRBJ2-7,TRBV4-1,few,CASSQGLAGGYEQYF,TGCGCCAGCAGCCAAGGACTAGCGGGGGGGTACGAGCAGTACTTC
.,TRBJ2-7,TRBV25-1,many,CASSGRTQAAYEQYF,TGTGCCAGCAGTGGTCGGACACAAGCAGCCTACGAGCAGTACTTC
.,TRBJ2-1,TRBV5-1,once,CASSLGQPSSYNEQFF,TGCGCCAGCAGCTTGGGACAGCCGAGCTCCTACAATGAGCAGTTCTTC
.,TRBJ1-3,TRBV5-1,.,CASSLNLDTIYF,TGCGCCAGCAGCTTAAATCTCGACACCATATATTTT
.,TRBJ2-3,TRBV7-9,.,CASSLAPSDTQYF,TGTGCCAGCAGCTTAGCCCCGTCAGATACGCAGTATTTT
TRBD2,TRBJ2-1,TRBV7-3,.,CASRHPGLAGGHEQFF,TGTGCCAGCAGGCATCCGGGACTAGCGGGAGGACATGAGCAGTTCTTC
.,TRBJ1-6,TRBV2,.,CASSEEGLSNSPLHF,TGTGCCAGCAGTGAGGAGGGACTCAGTAATTCACCCCTCCACTTT
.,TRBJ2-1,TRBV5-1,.,CASSEADEQFF,TGCGCCAGCAGCGAGGCGGATGAGCAGTTCTTC
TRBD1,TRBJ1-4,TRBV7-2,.,CASSKTGSGEKLFF,TGTGCCAGCAGCAAGACAGGGTCAGGCGAAAAACTGTTTTTT
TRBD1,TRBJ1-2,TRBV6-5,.,CASSYSTGGYHGYTF,TGTGCCAGCAGTTACTCAACAGGGGGGTATCATGGCTACACCTTC
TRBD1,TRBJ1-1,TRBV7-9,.,CASSLALRGPHTEAFF,TGTGCCAGCAGCTTAGCGCTGAGGGGGCCGCACACTGAAGCTTTCTTT
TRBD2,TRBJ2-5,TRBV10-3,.,CAISESLAGAGKETQYF,TGTGCCATCAGTGAGTCCCTAGCGGGGGCGGGTAAAGAGACCCAGTACTTC
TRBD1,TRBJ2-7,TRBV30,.,CAWSASVGTGMRSYEQYF,TGTGCCTGGAGCGCCTCTGTGGGGACAGGGATGAGGTCCTACGAGCAGTACTTC
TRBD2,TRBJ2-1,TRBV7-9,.,CASSLIAGLAEQFF,TGTGCCAGCAGCCTCATAGCGGGATTAGCTGAGCAGTTCTTC
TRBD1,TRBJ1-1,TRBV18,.,CASSPIQGALVTEAFF,TGTGCCAGCTCACCGATTCAGGGGGCGCTGGTCACTGAAGCTTTCTTT
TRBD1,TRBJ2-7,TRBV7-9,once,CASSLTGGDEQYF,TGTGCCAGCAGTTTGACAGGGGGAGACGAGCAGTACTTC
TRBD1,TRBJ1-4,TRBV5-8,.,CASSLGQGSRSEKLFF,TGTGCCAGCAGCCTCGGACAGGGATCGAGGTCTGAAAAACTGTTTTTT
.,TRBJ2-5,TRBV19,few,CASSLPEAVTQYF,TGTGCCAGTAGCCTACCAGAGGCGGTGACCCAGTACTTC
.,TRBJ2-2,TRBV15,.,CATSARRSGNTGELFF,TGTGCCACCAGCGCGAGGCGTTCGGGGAACACCGGGGAGCTGTTTTTT
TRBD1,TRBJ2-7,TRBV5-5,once,CASSYGGTGGIEQYF,TGTGCCAGCAGCTATGGTGGCACAGGGGGCATCGAGCAGTACTTC
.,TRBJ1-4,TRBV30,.,CATSTPGQTNEKLFF,TGTGCGACAAGTACCCCCGGACAGACTAATGAAAAACTGTTTTTT
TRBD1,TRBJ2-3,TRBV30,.,CAWRDRGRGTDTQYF,TGTGCCTGGAGGGACAGGGGGCGAGGCACAGATACGCAGTATTTT
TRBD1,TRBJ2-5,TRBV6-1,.,CASSWGQGAETQYF,TGTGCCAGCAGTTGGGGGCAGGGGGCGGAGACCCAGTACTTC
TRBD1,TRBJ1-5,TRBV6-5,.,CASRKQGNQPQHF,TGTGCCAGCAGGAAACAGGGGAATCAGCCCCAGCATTTT
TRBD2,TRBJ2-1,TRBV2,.,CASSGVVAGGNEQFF,TGTGCCAGCAGTGGGGTGGTAGCGGGGGGCAATGAGCAGTTCTTC
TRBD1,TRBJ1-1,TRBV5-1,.,CASSLGTGGSVTEAFF,TGCGCCAGCAGCTTAGGGACAGGGGGTTCGGTCACTGAAGCTTTCTTT
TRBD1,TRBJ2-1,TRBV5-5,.,CASSRQGASNEQFF,TGTGCCAGCAGCCGACAGGGGGCGAGCAATGAGCAGTTCTTC